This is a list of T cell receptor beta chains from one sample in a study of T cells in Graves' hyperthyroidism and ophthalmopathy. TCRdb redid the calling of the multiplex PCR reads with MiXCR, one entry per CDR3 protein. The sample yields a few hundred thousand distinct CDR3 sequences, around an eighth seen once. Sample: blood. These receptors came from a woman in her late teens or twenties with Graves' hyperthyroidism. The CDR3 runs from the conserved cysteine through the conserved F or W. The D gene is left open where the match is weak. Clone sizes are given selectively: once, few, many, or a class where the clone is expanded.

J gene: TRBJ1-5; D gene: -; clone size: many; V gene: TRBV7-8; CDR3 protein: CASSSQYSNQPQHF; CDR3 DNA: TGTGCCAGCAGCTCACAGTATAGCAATCAGCCCCAGCATTTT
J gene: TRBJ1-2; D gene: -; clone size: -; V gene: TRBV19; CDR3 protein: CASSINGNYGYTF; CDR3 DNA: TGTGCCAGTAGTATCAATGGGAACTATGGCTACACCTTC
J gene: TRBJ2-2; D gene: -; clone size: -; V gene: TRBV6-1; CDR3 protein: CASKPGSNTGELFF; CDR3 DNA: TGTGCCAGCAAGCCAGGTTCAAACACCGGGGAGCTGTTTTTT
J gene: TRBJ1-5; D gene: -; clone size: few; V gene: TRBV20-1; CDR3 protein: CSASLAVEPQHF; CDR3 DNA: TGCAGTGCTTCCCTGGCGGTAGAGCCCCAGCATTTT
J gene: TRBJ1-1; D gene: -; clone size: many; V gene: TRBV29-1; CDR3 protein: CSVVSLNTEAFF; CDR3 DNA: TGCAGCGTTGTGAGTTTGAACACTGAAGCTTTCTTT
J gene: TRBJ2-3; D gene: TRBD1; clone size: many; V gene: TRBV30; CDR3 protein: CAWRDPDRGRTDTQYF; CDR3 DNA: TGTGCCTGGAGGGACCCGGACAGGGGGCGGACAGATACGCAGTATTTT
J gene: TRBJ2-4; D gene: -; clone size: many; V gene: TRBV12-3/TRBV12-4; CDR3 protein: CASTPARVGLKNIQYF; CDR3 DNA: TGTGCCAGCACCCCCGCCCGGGTAGGGCTGAAAAACATTCAGTACTTC
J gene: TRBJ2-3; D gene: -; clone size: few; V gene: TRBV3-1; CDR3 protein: CASSQALASTDTQYF; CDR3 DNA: TGTGCCAGCAGCCAGGCACTAGCTAGCACAGATACGCAGTATTTT
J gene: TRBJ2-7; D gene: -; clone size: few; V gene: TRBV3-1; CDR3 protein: CASSPESYEQYF; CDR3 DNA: TGTGCCAGCAGCCCCGAGAGCTACGAGCAGTACTTC
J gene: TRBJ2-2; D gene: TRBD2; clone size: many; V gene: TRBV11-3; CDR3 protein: CASSLGLAGSLNTGELFF; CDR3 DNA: TGTGCCAGCAGCTTAGGGCTAGCGGGATCTCTTAACACCGGGGAGCTGTTTTTT
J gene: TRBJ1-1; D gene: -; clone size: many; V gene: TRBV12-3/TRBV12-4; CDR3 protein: CASSFGRRTEAFF; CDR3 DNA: TGTGCCAGCAGTTTTGGCAGGAGGACTGAAGCTTTCTTT
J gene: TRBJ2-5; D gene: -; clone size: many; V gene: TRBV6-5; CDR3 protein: CASSYSGGGKETQYF; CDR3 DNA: TGTGCCAGCAGTTACTCGGGAGGGGGAAAAGAGACCCAGTACTTC
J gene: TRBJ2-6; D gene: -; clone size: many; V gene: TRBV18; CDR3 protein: CASSPSSAGANVLTF; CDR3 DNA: TGTGCCAGCTCACCTAGCTCCGCTGGGGCCAACGTCCTGACTTTC
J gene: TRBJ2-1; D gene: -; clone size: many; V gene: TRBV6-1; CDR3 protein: CASSESGGSYNEQFF; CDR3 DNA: TGTGCCAGCAGTGAAAGTGGTGGCTCCTACAATGAGCAGTTCTTC
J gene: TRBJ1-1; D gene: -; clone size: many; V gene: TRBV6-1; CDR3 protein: CASSDKGRVNTEAFF; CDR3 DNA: TGTGCCAGCAGTGATAAGGGCAGGGTCAACACTGAAGCTTTCTTT
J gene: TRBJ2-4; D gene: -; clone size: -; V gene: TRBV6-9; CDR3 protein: CASSFLGETAKNIQYF; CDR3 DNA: TGTGCCAGCAGTTTTTTGGGGGAGACTGCCAAAAACATTCAGTACTTC
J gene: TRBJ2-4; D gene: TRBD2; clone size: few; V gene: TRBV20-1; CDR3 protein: CSARDFTSAIQYF; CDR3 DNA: TGCAGTGCTAGAGATTTTACTAGCGCCATTCAGTACTTC
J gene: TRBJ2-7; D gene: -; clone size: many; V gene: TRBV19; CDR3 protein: CASTVSVGDLSYEQYF; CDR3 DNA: TGTGCCAGTACCGTATCAGTAGGAGACCTCTCCTACGAGCAGTACTTC
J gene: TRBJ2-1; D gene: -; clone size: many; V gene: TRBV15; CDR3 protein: CATSRGAGIYNEQFF; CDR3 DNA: TGTGCCACCAGCAGAGGGGCAGGGATATACAATGAGCAGTTCTTC
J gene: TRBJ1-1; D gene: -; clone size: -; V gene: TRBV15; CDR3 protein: CATSRAGQTNTEAFF; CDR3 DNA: TGTGCCACCAGCAGAGCAGGGCAGACGAACACTGAAGCTTTCTTT
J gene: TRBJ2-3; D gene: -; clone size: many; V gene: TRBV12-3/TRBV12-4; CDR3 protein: CASRSSGTDTQYF; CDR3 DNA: TGTGCCAGCAGATCCAGCGGTACAGATACGCAGTATTTT
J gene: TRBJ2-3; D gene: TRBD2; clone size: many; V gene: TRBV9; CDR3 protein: CASSVSGELVDTQYF; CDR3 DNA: TGTGCCAGCAGCGTTAGCGGGGAGCTAGTAGATACGCAGTATTTT
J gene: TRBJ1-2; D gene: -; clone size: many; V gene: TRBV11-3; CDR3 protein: CASSLDLYGTRGYTF; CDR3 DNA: TGTGCCAGCAGCTTAGATCTTTATGGGACGCGTGGCTACACCTTC
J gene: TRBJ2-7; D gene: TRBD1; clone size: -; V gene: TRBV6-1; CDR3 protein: CASRRTGGTYEQYF; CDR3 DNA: TGTGCCAGCAGAAGGACAGGGGGCACCTACGAGCAGTACTTC
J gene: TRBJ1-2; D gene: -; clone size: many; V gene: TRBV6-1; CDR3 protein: CASSGQPNYGYTF; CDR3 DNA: TGTGCCAGCAGTGGACAGCCTAACTATGGCTACACCTTC
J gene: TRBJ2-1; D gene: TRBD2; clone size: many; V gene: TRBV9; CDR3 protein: CASSVAASGSSYNEQFF; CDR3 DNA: TGTGCCAGCAGCGTAGCAGCTAGCGGGAGCTCCTACAATGAGCAGTTCTTC
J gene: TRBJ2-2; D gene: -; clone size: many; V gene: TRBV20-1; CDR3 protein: CSARDNKNGGELFF; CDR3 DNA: TGCAGTGCTCGAGATAATAAAAACGGCGGGGAGCTGTTTTTT
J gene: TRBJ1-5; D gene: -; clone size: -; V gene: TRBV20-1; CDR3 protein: CSARGADPQPQHF; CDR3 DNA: TGCAGTGCTAGAGGGGCGGACCCTCAGCCCCAGCATTTT
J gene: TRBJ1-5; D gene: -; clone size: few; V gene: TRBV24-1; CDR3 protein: CATSDRSYQPQHF; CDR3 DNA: TGTGCCACCAGTGACCGAAGTTATCAGCCCCAGCATTTT
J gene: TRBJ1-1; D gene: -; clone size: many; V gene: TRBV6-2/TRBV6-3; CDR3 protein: CASRAGRTEAFF; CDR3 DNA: TGTGCCAGCAGAGCAGGGCGCACTGAAGCTTTCTTT
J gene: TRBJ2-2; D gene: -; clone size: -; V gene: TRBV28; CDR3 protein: CASSPIGQGNTGELFF; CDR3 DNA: TGTGCCAGCAGTCCGATCGGACAAGGAAACACCGGGGAGCTGTTTTTT
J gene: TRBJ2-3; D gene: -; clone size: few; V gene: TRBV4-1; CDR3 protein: CASSFDSRRISDTQYF; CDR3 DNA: TGCGCCAGCAGCTTCGACTCTCGCCGTATCTCAGATACGCAGTATTTT
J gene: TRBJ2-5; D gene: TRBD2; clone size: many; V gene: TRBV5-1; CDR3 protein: CASGGGETQYF; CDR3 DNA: TGCGCCAGCGGCGGGGGAGAGACCCAGTACTTC
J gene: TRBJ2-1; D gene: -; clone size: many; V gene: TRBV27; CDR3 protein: CASSLGAGWDEQFF; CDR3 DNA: TGTGCCAGCAGTTTAGGGGCTGGCTGGGATGAGCAGTTCTTC
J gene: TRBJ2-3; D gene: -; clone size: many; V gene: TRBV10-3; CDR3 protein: CAISSKPPEPTDTQYF; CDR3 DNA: TGTGCCATCAGTTCTAAACCTCCAGAGCCTACAGATACGCAGTATTTT
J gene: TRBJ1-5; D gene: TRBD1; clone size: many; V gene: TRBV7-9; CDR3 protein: CASSFQGGYNQPQHF; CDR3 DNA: TGTGCCAGCAGCTTTCAGGGGGGCTACAATCAGCCCCAGCATTTT
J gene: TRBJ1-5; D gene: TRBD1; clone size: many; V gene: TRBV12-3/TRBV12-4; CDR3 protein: CASRTGGYSNQPQHF; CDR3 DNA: TGTGCCAGCAGAACAGGGGGTTATAGCAATCAGCCCCAGCATTTT
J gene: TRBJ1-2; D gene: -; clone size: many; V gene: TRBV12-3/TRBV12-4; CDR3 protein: CASSLGQDYGYTF; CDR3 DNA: TGTGCCAGCAGTTTGGGGCAGGATTATGGCTACACCTTC
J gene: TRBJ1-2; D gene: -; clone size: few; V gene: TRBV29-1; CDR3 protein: CSVESYGYTF; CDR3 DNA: TGCAGCGTTGAGTCTTATGGCTACACCTTC
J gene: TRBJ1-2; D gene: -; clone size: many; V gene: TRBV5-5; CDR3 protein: CASSSTPGGHETQGYTF; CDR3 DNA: TGTGCCAGCAGCTCAACCCCGGGCGGCCACGAAACCCAGGGCTACACCTTC
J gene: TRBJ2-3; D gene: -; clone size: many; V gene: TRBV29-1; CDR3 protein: CSVEVTGTDTQYF; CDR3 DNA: TGCAGCGTTGAAGTGACCGGGACAGATACGCAGTATTTT
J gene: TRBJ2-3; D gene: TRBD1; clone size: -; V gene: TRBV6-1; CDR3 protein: CAGQGALTDTQYF; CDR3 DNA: TGTGCCGGGCAGGGGGCCTTGACAGATACGCAGTATTTT
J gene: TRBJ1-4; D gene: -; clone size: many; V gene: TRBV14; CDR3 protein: CASSQSSGRKLFF; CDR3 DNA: TGTGCCAGCAGCCAATCGTCCGGGAGAAAACTGTTTTTT
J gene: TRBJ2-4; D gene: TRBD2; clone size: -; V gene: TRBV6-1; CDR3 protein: CASSGGGDLAKNIQYF; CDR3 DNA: TGTGCCAGCAGTGGGGGGGGAGATCTAGCCAAAAACATTCAGTACTTC
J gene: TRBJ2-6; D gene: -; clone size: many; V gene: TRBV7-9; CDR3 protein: CASSPDGYALGANVLTF; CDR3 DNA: TGTGCCAGCAGCCCTGACGGATACGCTCTGGGGGCCAACGTCCTGACTTTC
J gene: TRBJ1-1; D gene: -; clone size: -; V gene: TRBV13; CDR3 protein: CASRLNLGGRNTEAFF; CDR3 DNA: TGTGCCAGCAGGCTAAATCTGGGGGGCAGGAACACTGAAGCTTTCTTT
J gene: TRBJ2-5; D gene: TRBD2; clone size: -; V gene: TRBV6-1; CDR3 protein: CASSEGMGGGQETQYF; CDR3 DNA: TGTGCCAGCAGTGAGGGGATGGGCGGGGGCCAAGAGACCCAGTACTTC
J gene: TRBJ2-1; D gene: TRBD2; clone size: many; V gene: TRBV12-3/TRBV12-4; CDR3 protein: CASSLAFLAGGYNEQFF; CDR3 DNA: TGTGCCAGCAGTTTAGCTTTCTTAGCGGGAGGGTACAATGAGCAGTTCTTC
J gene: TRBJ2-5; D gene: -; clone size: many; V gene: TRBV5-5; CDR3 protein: CASSPVGSRETQYF; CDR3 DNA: TGTGCCAGCAGCCCTGTAGGTAGTCGAGAGACCCAGTACTTC
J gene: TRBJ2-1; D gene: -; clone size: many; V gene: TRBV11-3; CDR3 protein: CASTDTDNEQFF; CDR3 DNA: TGTGCCAGCACCGACACAGACAATGAGCAGTTCTTC
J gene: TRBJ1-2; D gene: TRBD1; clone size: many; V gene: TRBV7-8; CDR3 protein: CASRSMTGVRGGYTF; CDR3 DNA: TGTGCCAGCAGGTCCATGACAGGGGTCCGAGGAGGCTACACCTTC
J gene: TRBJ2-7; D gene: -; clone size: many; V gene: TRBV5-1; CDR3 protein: CASSLGGAAEQYF; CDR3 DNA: TGCGCCAGCAGCTTGGGGGGGGCGGCCGAGCAGTACTTC
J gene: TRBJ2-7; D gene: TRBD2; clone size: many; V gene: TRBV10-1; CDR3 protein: CASSETSGITYEQYF; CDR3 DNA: TGCGCCAGCAGCGAGACTAGCGGGATTACCTACGAGCAGTACTTC
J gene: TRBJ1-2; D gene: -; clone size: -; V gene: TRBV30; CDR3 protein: CAWTRAGVGYTF; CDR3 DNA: TGTGCCTGGACCCGGGCAGGGGTAGGCTACACCTTC
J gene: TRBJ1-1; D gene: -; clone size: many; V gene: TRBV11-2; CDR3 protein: CASSLMVETEAFF; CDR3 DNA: TGTGCCAGCAGCTTAATGGTGGAGACTGAAGCTTTCTTT